Listed here are 10 T cell receptor beta chains from one sample, sequenced in a study of blood T cell repertoires in COVID-19. Method: immunoSEQ multiplex PCR; TCRdb's copy keeps in-frame clones and lacks some. The table records some 90,000 clones, roughly 89% of them present only once. Sequenced material: peripheral blood. These receptors came from a man over 45 with acute or convalescent COVID-19.

The chain recombines TRBV11-1 with TRBJ2-1; D ambiguous. Germline V gene data show CDR1 as SGHAT and CDR2 as FQDESV (reference sequence). The ends were cut back, 5 bases at V and 8 bases at J, with 16 bases in the middle. The CDR3 totals 14 residues. Written as DNA, the CDR3 is TGTGCCAGCAGCATAGGGCACAGTAACGATGAGCAGTTCTTC. As protein: CASSIGHSNDEQFF.

In its sample, this clone was seen once. V gene TRBV5-1 combines with J gene TRBJ1-4; the match to TRBD1 covers 8 bases. Germline CDR1 is SGHRS and CDR2 is YFSETQ. V dropped 2 bases and J dropped 8; count of bases not matched to a gene: 5. The length of the CDR3 is 14 residues. The CDR3 sequence is CASSFETGEEKLFF. CDR3 in DNA: TGCGCCAGCAGCTTTGAGACAGGGGAGGAAAAACTGTTTTTT. The entire variable domain, with the rest obtained from reference TRBV5-1 and TRBJ1-4, is as follows: KAGVTQTPRYLIKTRGQQVTLSCSPISGHRSVSWYQQTPGQGLQFLFEYFSETQRNKGNFPGRFSGRQFSNSRSEMNVSTLELGDSALYLCASSFETGEEKLFFGSGTQLSVL.

The chain combines TRBV19 with TRBJ2-2, with 7 bases matching TRBD1. This CDR3 comprises 15 residues. With V trimmed by 3 bases and J by 5 bases, 6 bases remained unmatched. In germline, CDR1 is LNHDA, CDR2 SQIVND (reference sequence). The chain's CDR3 is CASSIKGADTGELFF. CDR3 DNA: TGTGCCAGTAGTATTAAGGGGGCGGATACCGGGGAGCTGTTTTTT. The full variable domain, completed using reference TRBV19 and TRBJ2-2, is DGGITQSPKYLFRKEGQNVTLSCEQNLNHDAMYWYRQDPGQGLRLIYYSQIVNDFQKGDIAEGYSVSREKKESFPLTVTSAQKNPTAFYLCASSIKGADTGELFFGEGSRLTVL.

The table lists this clone with a count of one. The chain couples TRBV28 to TRBJ2-7; D unresolved. This CDR3 has 12 residues. The V end lost 6 bases, the J end lost 2 bases, and 8 bases lay between the germline ends. In germline, CDR1 is MDHEN, CDR2 SYDVKM. The CDR3 sequence is CASRSETYEQYF. CDR3 in DNA: TGTGCCAGCAGAAGCGAGACCTACGAGCAGTACTTC.

V and J are TRBV24-1 and TRBJ1-4, with 10 nucleotides matching TRBD1. This CDR3 comprises 17 residues. J lost 6 bases, V lost 5 bases, and 11 bases had no gene match. Germline CDR1 KGHDR, CDR2 SFDVKD. This chain's CDR3 is CATSASRDRGRDEKLFF. The CDR3 nucleotides read TGTGCCACCAGTGCGTCCCGGGACAGGGGTCGGGATGAAAAACTGTTTTTT.

The rearrangement links TRBV2 to TRBJ1-6; 9 nucleotides match TRBD1. The V segment lost 5 bases and the J segment 10 bases; nucleotides outside the gene matches: 9. CDR1 SNHLY and CDR2 FYNNEI come from the germline V gene. This CDR3 has 15 residues. CDR3 protein: CASSPTGTGKSPLHF. CDR3 sequence (DNA): TGTGCCAGCAGTCCGACCGGGACAGGGAAATCACCCCTCCACTTT.

CDR3 nucleotides: TGTGCCAGCAGCGTCCGCCTGGGGGCGGATGAAGCTTTCTTT. This encodes CASSVRLGADEAFF. The chain recombines TRBV9 with TRBJ1-1; a possible D gene is TRBD1 (6 bases). The length of the CDR3 is 14 residues. Germline CDR1 reads SGDLS; CDR2 reads YYNGEE. The V end lost 2 bases, the J end lost 7 bases, and 15 bases lay between the germline ends. Variable domain in full (rest from reference TRBV9 and TRBJ1-1): DSGVTQTPKHLITATGQRVTLRCSPRSGDLSVYWYQQSLDQGLQFLIQYYNGEERAKGNILERFSAQQFPDLHSELNLSSLELGDSALYFCASSVRLGADEAFFGQGTRLTVV.

The chain couples TRBV5-1 to TRBJ2-1; D unresolved. The CDR3 consists of 17 residues. CDR1 and CDR2 (germline): SGHRS, YFSETQ. V dropped 4 bases and J dropped 1 base, with 18 bases sitting between them. CDR3: CASSLKLRGPSYNEQFF. The CDR3 DNA follows: TGCGCCAGCAGCCTTAAGTTGAGAGGCCCTTCCTACAATGAGCAGTTCTTC.

The chain is built from TRBV28 and TRBJ2-3, with 10 positions matching TRBD2. The trim removed 10 bases at V and 3 bases at J, leaving 4 bases unmatched. CDR1 is MDHEN, CDR2 SYDVKM, per germline. The CDR3 contains 13 residues. CDR3 in DNA: TGTGCCATGAAACTAGCGGGAACAGATACGCAGTATTTT. Encoded protein: CAMKLAGTDTQYF. The full variable domain, completed using reference TRBV28 and TRBJ2-3, is DVKVTQSSRYLVKRTGEKVFLECVQDMDHENMFWYRQDPGLGLRLIYFSYDVKMKEKGDIPEGYSVSREKKERFSLILESASTNQTSMYLCAMKLAGTDTQYFGPGTRLTVL.

This clone was seen just once. The chain combines TRBV18 with TRBJ2-1; 8 bases agree with TRBD1. Germline values: CDR1 KGHSH, CDR2 LQKENI. This CDR3 has 16 amino acids. After removal of 6 bases from V and 4 bases from J, the junction contained 11 bases not matched to a gene. The CDR3 here is CASSPPRQGSYNEQFF. The CDR3 bases are TGTGCCAGCTCCCCCCCCCGACAGGGGTCATACAATGAGCAGTTCTTC. The full variable domain, rest sourced from reference TRBV18 and TRBJ2-1, is NAGVMQNPRHLVRRRGQEARLRCSPMKGHSHVYWYRQLPEEGLKFMVYLQKENIIDESGMPKERFSAEFPKEGPSILRIQQVVRGDSAAYFCASSPPRQGSYNEQFFGPGTRLTVL.